Below are 25 T cell receptor beta chains sequenced from a single sample in a study of blood T cell repertoires in COVID-19. Clones were sequenced by immunoSEQ multiplex PCR, and TCRdb holds only the in-frame ones, with some missing. Of approximately 670,000 clones in the sample, 90% were seen once. The sample comprised peripheral blood. Source of these receptors: a woman younger than 30 with acute or convalescent COVID-19.

This clone was picked up one time. V is TRBV6-1 and J is TRBJ1-1; no definite D call. The CDR3 totals 12 residues. Germline V gives CDR1 MNHNS, CDR2 SASEGT. The V gene lost 1 base and the J gene lost 6 bases, with 6 bases spanning the gap. CDR3 loop: CASSEVSAEAFF. In DNA, the CDR3 is TGTGCCAGCAGTGAAGTCTCGGCTGAAGCTTTCTTT.

This sequence joins TRBV4-1 and TRBJ1-5, with a tentative D call TRBD1 (5 bases). The CDR3 sequence is 15 residues long. Germline CDR1 and CDR2: MGHRA and YSYEKL. Trimming pared 0 bases from V and 9 bases from J, leaving 15 bases between. As DNA, the CDR3 is TGCGCCAGCAGCCAAGATCGGGTCCAGGGCTCGCCCCAGCATTTT. Protein: CASSQDRVQGSPQHF.

The chain carries TRBV28 and TRBJ1-6; D perhaps matches TRBD1 (6 bases). This CDR3 contains 14 residues. V lost 2 bases and J lost 10, with 12 bases in between. CDR1 is MDHEN, CDR2 SYDVKM, per germline. The CDR3 protein is CASSLLQGSSPLHF. The CDR3 DNA reads as TGTGCCAGCAGTTTACTACAGGGATCCTCACCCCTCCACTTT.

The chain is built from TRBV7-9 and TRBJ2-1, with 10 bases aligning to TRBD2. This CDR3 is built from 16 residues. V dropped 3 bases and J dropped 5; count of bases not matched to a gene: 7. Germline-derived CDR1 and CDR2 are SEHNR and FQNEAQ (reference sequence). In DNA form, the CDR3 reads TGTGCCAGCAGCTTTCTAGCGGGGGCGGGTGACAATGAGCAGTTCTTC. It translates to CASSFLAGAGDNEQFF.

V gene TRBV7-2 combines with J gene TRBJ1-2; a weak D match, TRBD1 (5 bases). Trimming shortened V by 1 base and J by 8 bases, and 11 bases separated the two germline ends. Per germline, CDR1 SGHTA and CDR2 FQGNSA. This CDR3 is 13 amino acids long. CDR3 DNA sequence: TGTGCCAGCAGCTTAGTAGGGCAGGGCGGCTACACCTTC. This sequence encodes CASSLVGQGGYTF.

The chain uses TRBV30 and TRBJ2-1; 14 nucleotides agree with TRBD2. The germline gives CDR1 GTSNPN, CDR2 SVGIG (reference sequence). V was pared by 5 bases and J by 7 bases, with 16 bases of the junction left unmatched. The CDR3 is 18 amino acids. CDR3 region: CAWEGLAGGPGAGNEQFF. CDR3 DNA: TGTGCCTGGGAAGGACTAGCGGGGGGCCCCGGCGCCGGAAATGAGCAGTTCTTC.

The J gene is TRBJ2-1, the V gene TRBV4-3, with 13 bases matching TRBD2. Trimming cost V 4 bases and J 0 bases; bases outside gene matches: 12. CDR1 is LGHNA and CDR2 is YSLEER in the germline V gene. This CDR3 is built from 20 residues. CDR3 sequence (DNA): TGCGCCAGCAGCCTGACACTAGCGGGGGGGGTGATTAGCTCCTACAATGAGCAGTTCTTC. Its protein is CASSLTLAGGVISSYNEQFF.

The CDR3 sequence is CASSLVPRGPLLSEQFF. For the CDR3, the DNA is TGTGCCAGCAGCTTAGTCCCAAGGGGGCCCCTCCTCAGTGAGCAGTTCTTC. The rearrangement links TRBV7-2 to TRBJ2-1, with 7 bases lining up with TRBD1. V shed 1 base, J shed 9 bases, and the junction held 15 bases outside the gene matches. Germline V gives CDR1 SGHTA, CDR2 FQGNSA. The CDR3 covers 17 residues.

The CDR3 bases are TGTGCCTGGAGTCCCAGGGTGAACACTGAAGCTTTCTTT. Amino acids: CAWSPRVNTEAFF. The chain recombines TRBV30 with TRBJ1-1; D perhaps matches TRBD1 (5 bases). Trimming pared 2 bases from V and 0 bases from J, leaving 7 bases between. The length of the CDR3 is 13 residues. The germline CDR1 and CDR2 sequences are GTSNPN and SVGIG (reference sequence).

This clone was detected once. CDR3 sequence reads: CASGLPGQGPQYGYTF. In DNA, the CDR3 is TGTGCCAGCGGGTTACCGGGACAGGGGCCGCAGTATGGCTACACCTTC. The V gene is TRBV27, the J gene TRBJ1-2; the match to TRBD1 covers 10 bases. The V gene end was trimmed by 8 bases and the J gene end by 5 bases; junction bases not matched to a gene: 14. Germline V gives CDR1 MNHEY, CDR2 SMNVEV (reference sequence). The CDR3 has 16 amino acids.

V usage is TRBV7-2 and J usage is TRBJ1-2; 8 bases line up with TRBD1. With V trimmed by 5 bases and J by 8 bases, 13 bases remained unmatched. CDR3 length: 15 residues. Germline assignment: CDR1 SGHTA and CDR2 FQGNSA. The CDR3 sequence is CASSRQTGQGQGYTF. DNA of the CDR3: TGTGCCAGCAGCCGCCAAACCGGACAGGGTCAAGGCTACACCTTC.

This clone is a singleton in its sample. This sequence joins TRBV18 and TRBJ1-2, with D tentatively TRBD1 (5 bases). Germline-derived CDR1 and CDR2 are KGHSH and LQKENI. V lost 1 base and J lost 4, with 7 bases in between. There are 13 residues in the CDR3. The CDR3 is CASSPQGPYGYTF. The CDR3 DNA is TGTGCCAGCTCACCACAGGGGCCCTATGGCTACACCTTC. Full variable domain (missing parts from reference TRBV18 and TRBJ1-2): NAGVMQNPRHLVRRRGQEARLRCSPMKGHSHVYWYRQLPEEGLKFMVYLQKENIIDESGMPKERFSAEFPKEGPSILRIQQVVRGDSAAYFCASSPQGPYGYTFGSGTRLTVV.

J is TRBJ1-5 and V is TRBV10-3, with unresolved D. Germline CDR1 reads ENHRY; CDR2 reads SYGVKD. V lost 9 bases to trimming and J lost 9 bases, with 18 bases between them. The CDR3 sequence is 13 residues long. CDR3 bases: TGTGCCATATCTGACGGGGTAGAAGGGCCCCAGCATTTT. It codes for CAISDGVEGPQHF.

V gene TRBV9 combines with J gene TRBJ2-5; D possibly corresponds to TRBD1 (6 bases). Looked up from germline, CDR1 is SGDLS and CDR2 is YYNGEE. CDR3 length: 14 residues. V was trimmed by 0 bases and J by 4 bases, leaving 10 bases between them. CDR3 protein: CASSVVPGVETQYF. As DNA, the CDR3 is TGTGCCAGCAGCGTAGTACCAGGGGTAGAGACCCAGTACTTC.

This clone was seen a handful of times. The chain uses TRBV19 and TRBJ1-2; 9 bases fit TRBD1. CDR1 and CDR2 from the germline V gene are LNHDA and SQIVND (reference sequence). The CDR3 loop spans 16 amino acids. V was pared by 0 bases and J by 4 bases, with 6 bases of the junction left unmatched. In DNA form, the CDR3 reads TGTGCCAGTAGTATAGACCCACCGGGACAGGGCTATGGCTACACCTTC. Translated, it gives CASSIDPPGQGYGYTF.

V usage is TRBV4-3 and J usage is TRBJ2-2; TRBD2 matches at 7 bases. The CDR3 spans 15 residues. Germline CDR1 and CDR2: LGHNA and YSLEER. V was clipped by 6 bases and J by 4 bases; unmatched bases: 8. For the CDR3, the DNA is TGCGCCAGCAGACCCAGGTTAGCGGGCACCGGGGAGCTGTTTTTT. This encodes CASRPRLAGTGELFF.

DNA of the CDR3: TGTGCCAGCCGAATTAGCGGGATCACAGATACGCAGTATTTT. Translating it yields CASRISGITDTQYF. This chain joins TRBV2 and TRBJ2-3; 8 bases match TRBD2. CDR3 size: 14 residues. Per the germline V gene, CDR1 is SNHLY and CDR2 is FYNNEI. V lost 8 bases and J lost 2; bases outside the gene matches: 6.

The J gene is TRBJ1-5, the V gene TRBV11-2; no clear D gene. Looked up from germline, CDR1 is SGHAT and CDR2 is FQNNGV. Trimming took 4 bases from V and 4 from J, leaving 23 bases between them. The CDR3 covers 18 residues. Here the CDR3 reads CASSSRAFVRRINQPQHF. CDR3 sequence (DNA): TGTGCCAGCAGCTCGAGGGCGTTCGTTAGACGGATTAATCAGCCCCAGCATTTT. The variable domain in full, completed from reference TRBV11-2 and TRBJ1-5, reads EAGVAQSPRYKIIEKRQSVAFWCNPISGHATLYWYQQILGQGPKLLIQFQNNGVVDDSQLPKDRFSAERLKGVDSTLKIQPAKLEDSAVYLCASSSRAFVRRINQPQHFGDGTRLSIL.

The V gene is TRBV11-2, the J gene TRBJ1-1, with D tentatively TRBD1 (6 bases). CDR1 SGHAT and CDR2 FQNNGV come from the germline V gene. The germline V and J ends were trimmed by 5 bases and 0 bases, with 22 bases remaining between them. The CDR3 extends over 18 amino acids. CDR3 residues: CASSLRQDLEYMNTEAFF. In DNA, the CDR3 is TGTGCCAGCAGCCTAAGACAGGATCTCGAGTATATGAACACTGAAGCTTTCTTT.

This clone was seen once. The chain recombines TRBV5-4 with TRBJ1-1; possibly TRBD1 for D (5 bases). The CDR3 is 16 amino acids. Germline V gene lookup returns CDR1 SGHNT and CDR2 YYREEE (reference sequence). The germline V and J ends were trimmed by 3 bases and 0 bases, with 15 bases remaining between them. CDR3 region: CASSSGHATLNTEAFF. The CDR3 DNA reads TGTGCCAGCAGCTCCGGACATGCTACCCTGAACACTGAAGCTTTCTTT.

The chain is built from TRBV6-5 and TRBJ1-3; D gene ambiguous. V was shortened by 7 bases and J by 0 bases, with 7 bases between the two germline ends. Germline assignment: CDR1 MNHEY and CDR2 SVGAGI. CDR3 length equals 13 residues. The CDR3 reads CASIRSSGNTIYF. As DNA, the CDR3 is TGTGCCAGCATACGGAGCTCTGGAAACACCATATATTTT.

J is TRBJ1-5 and V is TRBV28, with TRBD1 matching 10 bases. The germline V gene encodes CDR1 MDHEN and CDR2 SYDVKM. The CDR3 has 15 amino acids. J lost 4 bases, V lost 6 bases, and 6 bases had no gene match. The CDR3 spells CASRTPGQGNQPQHF. CDR3 sequence (DNA): TGTGCCAGCAGGACTCCGGGACAGGGGAATCAGCCCCAGCATTTT.

V usage is TRBV18 and J usage is TRBJ1-2; no clear D gene. Trimming cost V 2 bases and J 7 bases, with 11 bases left between them. The CDR3 is 13 residues long. Germline CDR1 and CDR2: KGHSH and LQKENI. CDR3 loop: CASSPTPSVGYTF. CDR3 DNA: TGTGCCAGCTCACCAACCCCGTCGGTTGGCTACACCTTC. Drawing the rest from reference TRBV18 and TRBJ1-2, the complete variable domain is NAGVMQNPRHLVRRRGQEARLRCSPMKGHSHVYWYRQLPEEGLKFMVYLQKENIIDESGMPKERFSAEFPKEGPSILRIQQVVRGDSAAYFCASSPTPSVGYTFGSGTRLTVV.

The rearrangement uses TRBV7-9 and TRBJ2-3; TRBD2 matches at 8 bases. This CDR3 region has 13 residues. The germline V gene encodes CDR1 SEHNR and CDR2 FQNEAQ (reference sequence). J was trimmed by 5 bases and V by 7 bases; bases with no gene match: 5. The CDR3 spells CASTAGGGDTQYF. The DNA for the CDR3 is TGTGCCAGCACCGCGGGGGGTGGAGATACGCAGTATTTT.

There are a few counts of this clone. The chain couples TRBV21-1 to TRBJ1-1; the D call TRBD1 from the table was never checked on the DNA. TRBV21-1 counts as a pseudogene. The CDR3 is 16 amino acids. The CDR3 loop is CASGLPDRGRNTEAFF. The CDR3 nucleotides are TGTGCCAGCGGCCTCCCTGACAGGGGGCGGAACACTGAAGCTTTCTTT.